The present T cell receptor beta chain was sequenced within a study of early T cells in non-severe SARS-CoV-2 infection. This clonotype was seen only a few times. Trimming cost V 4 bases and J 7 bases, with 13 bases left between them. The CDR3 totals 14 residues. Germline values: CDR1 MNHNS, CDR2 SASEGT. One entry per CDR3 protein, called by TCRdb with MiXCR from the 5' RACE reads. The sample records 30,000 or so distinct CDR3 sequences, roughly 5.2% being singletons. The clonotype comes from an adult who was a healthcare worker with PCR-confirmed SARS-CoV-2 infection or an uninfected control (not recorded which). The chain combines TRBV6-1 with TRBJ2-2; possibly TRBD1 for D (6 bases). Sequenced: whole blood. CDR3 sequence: CASSADSRFGELFF. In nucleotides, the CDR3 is TGTGCCAGCAGTGCGGACAGTCGATTCGGGGAGCTGTTTTTT.